This TCR beta chain was documented in a study of cytomegalovirus exposure and HLA in healthy donors. Broader study findings: In the roughly 120 validation repertoires, a later analysis found that first-cohort TCR clusters tended to co-occur.

This clone was counted once. Its matching antigen is unknown. Sequenced by immunoSEQ multiplex PCR; TCRdb stores in-frame clones only, minus some. The table has 130,000 to 150,000 clones, about 90% seen once. The source is a man aged 18 to 29 in good health and CMV-seronegative. Sequencing used PBMCs.

This CDR3 is CASSLEDRLWETQYF. The CDR3 DNA reads TGCGCCAGCAGCTTGGAAGACAGGCTTTGGGAGACCCAGTACTTC. This chain joins TRBV5-1 and TRBJ2-5; tentative D call: TRBD1 (6 bases). The germline gives CDR1 SGHRS, CDR2 YFSETQ. There are 15 residues in the CDR3. The V end was cut by 0 bases, the J end by 5 bases, with 14 bases between.